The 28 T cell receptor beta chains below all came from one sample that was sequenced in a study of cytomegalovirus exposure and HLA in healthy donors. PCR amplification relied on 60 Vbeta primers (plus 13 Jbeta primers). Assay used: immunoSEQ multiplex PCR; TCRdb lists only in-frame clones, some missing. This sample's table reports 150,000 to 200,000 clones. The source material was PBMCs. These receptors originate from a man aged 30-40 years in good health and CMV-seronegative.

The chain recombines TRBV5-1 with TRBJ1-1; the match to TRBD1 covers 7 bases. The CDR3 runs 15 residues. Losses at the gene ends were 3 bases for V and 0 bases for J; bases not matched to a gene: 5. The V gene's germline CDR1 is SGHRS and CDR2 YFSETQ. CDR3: CASSSPTGLNTEAFF. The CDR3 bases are TGCGCCAGCAGCTCCCCGACAGGGCTGAACACTGAAGCTTTCTTT.

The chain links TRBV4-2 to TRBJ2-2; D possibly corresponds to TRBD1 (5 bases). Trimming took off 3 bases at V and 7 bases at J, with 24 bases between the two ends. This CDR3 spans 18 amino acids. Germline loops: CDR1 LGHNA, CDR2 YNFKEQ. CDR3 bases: TGTGCCAGCAGCCAGACAATGATGTCAGGGCCGGGTGGCGGGGAGCTGTTTTTT. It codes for CASSQTMMSGPGGGELFF.

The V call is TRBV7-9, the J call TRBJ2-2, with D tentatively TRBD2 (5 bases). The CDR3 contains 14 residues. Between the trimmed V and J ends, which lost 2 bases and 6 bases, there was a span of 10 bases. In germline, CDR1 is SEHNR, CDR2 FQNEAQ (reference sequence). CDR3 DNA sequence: TGTGCCAGCAGCTTAATAGCGTGGCCCGGGGAGCTGTTTTTT. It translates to CASSLIAWPGELFF.

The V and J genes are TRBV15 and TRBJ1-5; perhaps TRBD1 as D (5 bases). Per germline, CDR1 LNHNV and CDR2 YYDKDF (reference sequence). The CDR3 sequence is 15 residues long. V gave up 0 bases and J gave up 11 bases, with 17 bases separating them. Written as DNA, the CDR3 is TGTGCCACCAGCAGAGACCGGGGGGAGATCAGCACCCAGCATTTT. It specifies CATSRDRGEISTQHF.

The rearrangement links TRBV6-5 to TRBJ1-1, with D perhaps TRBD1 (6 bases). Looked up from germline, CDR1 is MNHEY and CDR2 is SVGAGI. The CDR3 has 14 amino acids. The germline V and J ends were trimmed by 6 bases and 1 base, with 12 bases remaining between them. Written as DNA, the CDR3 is TGTGCCAGCAGGGAACAGGGACGGAACACTGAAGCTTTCTTT. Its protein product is CASREQGRNTEAFF.

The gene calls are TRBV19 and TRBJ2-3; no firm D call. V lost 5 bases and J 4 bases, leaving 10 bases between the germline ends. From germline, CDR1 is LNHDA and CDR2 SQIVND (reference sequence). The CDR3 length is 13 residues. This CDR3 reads CASSPQTPDTQYF. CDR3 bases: TGTGCCAGTAGTCCTCAGACTCCAGATACGCAGTATTTT.

This CDR3 is CASRDVGRTTDTQYF. CDR3 in DNA: TGTGCCAGCAGAGACGTTGGGAGAACCACAGATACGCAGTATTTT. The rearrangement links TRBV6-5 to TRBJ2-3; D is possibly TRBD2 (5 bases). This CDR3 region has 15 residues. V was shortened by 6 bases and J by 2 bases, with 15 bases between the two germline ends. Germline V gene data show CDR1 as MNHEY and CDR2 as SVGAGI.

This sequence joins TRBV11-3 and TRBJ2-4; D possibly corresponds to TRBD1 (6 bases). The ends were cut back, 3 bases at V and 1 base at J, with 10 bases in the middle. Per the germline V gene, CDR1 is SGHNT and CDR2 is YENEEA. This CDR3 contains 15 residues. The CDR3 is CASSFPTGAKNIQYF. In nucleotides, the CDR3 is TGTGCCAGCAGCTTCCCTACAGGGGCCAAAAACATTCAGTACTTC.

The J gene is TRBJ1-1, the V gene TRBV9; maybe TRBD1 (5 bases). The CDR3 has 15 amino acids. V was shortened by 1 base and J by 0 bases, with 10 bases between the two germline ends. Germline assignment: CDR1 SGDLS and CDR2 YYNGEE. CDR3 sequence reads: CASSVWGLLNTEAFF. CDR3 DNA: TGTGCCAGCAGCGTATGGGGACTGCTGAACACTGAAGCTTTCTTT. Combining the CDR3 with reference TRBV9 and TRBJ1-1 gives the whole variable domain DSGVTQTPKHLITATGQRVTLRCSPRSGDLSVYWYQQSLDQGLQFLIQYYNGEERAKGNILERFSAQQFPDLHSELNLSSLELGDSALYFCASSVWGLLNTEAFFGQGTRLTVV.

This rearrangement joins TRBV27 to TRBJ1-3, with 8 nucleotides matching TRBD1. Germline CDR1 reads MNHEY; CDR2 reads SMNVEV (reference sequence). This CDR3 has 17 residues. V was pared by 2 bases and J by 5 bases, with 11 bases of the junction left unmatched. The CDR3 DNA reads TGTGCCAGCAGTTTAGAGGGACACGGACAGGGACGAAACACCATATATTTT. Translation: CASSLEGHGQGRNTIYF.

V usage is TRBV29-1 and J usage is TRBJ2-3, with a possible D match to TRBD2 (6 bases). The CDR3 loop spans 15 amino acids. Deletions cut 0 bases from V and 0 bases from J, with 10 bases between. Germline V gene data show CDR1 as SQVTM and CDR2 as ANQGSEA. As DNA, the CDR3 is TGCAGCGTTGAAGAGGGCGGGGTCAGCACAGATACGCAGTATTTT. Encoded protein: CSVEEGGVSTDTQYF.

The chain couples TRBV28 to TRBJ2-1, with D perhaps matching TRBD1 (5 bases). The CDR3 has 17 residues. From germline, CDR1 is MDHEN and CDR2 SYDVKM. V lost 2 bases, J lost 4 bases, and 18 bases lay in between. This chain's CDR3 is CASSLSKTVWVYNEQFF. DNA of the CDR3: TGTGCCAGCAGTTTAAGTAAGACAGTGTGGGTTTACAATGAGCAGTTCTTC.

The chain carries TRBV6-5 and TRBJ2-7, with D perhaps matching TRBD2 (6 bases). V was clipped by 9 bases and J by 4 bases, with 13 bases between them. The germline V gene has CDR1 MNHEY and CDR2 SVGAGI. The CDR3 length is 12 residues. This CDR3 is CASRDSRYEQYF. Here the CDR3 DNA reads TGTGCCAGTCGGGACTCCCGATACGAGCAGTACTTC.

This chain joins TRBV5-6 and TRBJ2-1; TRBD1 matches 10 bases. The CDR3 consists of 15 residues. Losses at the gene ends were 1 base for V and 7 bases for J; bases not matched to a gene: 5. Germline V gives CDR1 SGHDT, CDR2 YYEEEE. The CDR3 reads CASSLLGTGVNEQFF. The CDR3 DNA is TGTGCCAGCAGCTTGTTGGGGACAGGGGTGAATGAGCAGTTCTTC.

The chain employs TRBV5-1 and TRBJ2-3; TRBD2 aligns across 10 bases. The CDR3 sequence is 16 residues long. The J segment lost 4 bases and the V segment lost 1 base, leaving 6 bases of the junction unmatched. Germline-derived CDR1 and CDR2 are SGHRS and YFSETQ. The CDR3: CASSLQLAGGADTQYF. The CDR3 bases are TGCGCCAGCAGCTTGCAATTAGCGGGAGGAGCAGATACGCAGTATTTT.

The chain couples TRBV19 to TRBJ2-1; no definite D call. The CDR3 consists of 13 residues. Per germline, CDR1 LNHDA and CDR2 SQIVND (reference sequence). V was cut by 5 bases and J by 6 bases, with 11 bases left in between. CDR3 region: CASSGVEFNEQFF. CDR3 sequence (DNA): TGTGCCAGTAGTGGAGTTGAGTTCAATGAGCAGTTCTTC.

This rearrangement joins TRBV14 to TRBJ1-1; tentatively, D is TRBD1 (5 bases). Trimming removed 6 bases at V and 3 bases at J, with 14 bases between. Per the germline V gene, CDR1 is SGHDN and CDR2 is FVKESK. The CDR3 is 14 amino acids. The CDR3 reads CASSLDLGDTEAFF. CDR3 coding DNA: TGTGCCAGCAGTCTAGATTTAGGGGACACTGAAGCTTTCTTT.

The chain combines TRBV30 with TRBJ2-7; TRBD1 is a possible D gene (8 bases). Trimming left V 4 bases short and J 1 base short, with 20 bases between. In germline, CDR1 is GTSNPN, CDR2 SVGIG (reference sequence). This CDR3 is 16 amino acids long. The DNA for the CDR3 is TGTGCCTGGATCCTGAGGGAGGGACAGGCATCCTACGAGCAGTACTTC. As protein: CAWILREGQASYEQYF.

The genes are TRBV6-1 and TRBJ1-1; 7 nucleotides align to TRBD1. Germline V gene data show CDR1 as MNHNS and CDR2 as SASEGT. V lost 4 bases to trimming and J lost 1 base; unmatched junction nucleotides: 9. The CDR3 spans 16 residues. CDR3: CASSVTGLGTNTEAFF. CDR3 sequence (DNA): TGTGCCAGCAGTGTGACAGGGCTCGGAACGAACACTGAAGCTTTCTTT.

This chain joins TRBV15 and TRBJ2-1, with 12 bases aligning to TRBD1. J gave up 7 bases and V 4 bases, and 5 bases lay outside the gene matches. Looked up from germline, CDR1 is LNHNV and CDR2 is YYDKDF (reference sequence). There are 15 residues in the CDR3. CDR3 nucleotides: TGTGCCACCAGCACCGCGGGACAGGGGGCAAATGAGCAGTTCTTC. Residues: CATSTAGQGANEQFF.

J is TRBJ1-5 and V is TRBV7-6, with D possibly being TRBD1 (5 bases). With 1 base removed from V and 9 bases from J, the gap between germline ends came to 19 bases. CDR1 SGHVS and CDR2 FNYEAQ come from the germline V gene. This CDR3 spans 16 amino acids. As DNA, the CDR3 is TGTGCCAGCAGCTTAGAGAACCGACAGCTCAATGGGCCCCAGCATTTT. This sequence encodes CASSLENRQLNGPQHF.

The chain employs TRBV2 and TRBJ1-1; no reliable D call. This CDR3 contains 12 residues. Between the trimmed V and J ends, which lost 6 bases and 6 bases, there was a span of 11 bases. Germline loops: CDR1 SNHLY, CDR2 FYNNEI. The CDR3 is CASRAEGAEAFF. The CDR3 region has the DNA TGTGCCAGCAGAGCGGAGGGAGCTGAAGCTTTCTTT.

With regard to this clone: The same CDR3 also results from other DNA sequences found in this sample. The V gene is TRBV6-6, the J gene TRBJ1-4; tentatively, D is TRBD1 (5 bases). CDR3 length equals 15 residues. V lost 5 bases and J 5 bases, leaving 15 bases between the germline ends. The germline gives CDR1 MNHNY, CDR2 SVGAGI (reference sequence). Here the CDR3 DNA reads TGTGCCAGCAGTGGACCGGGTGGGGGGAATGAAAAACTGTTTTTT. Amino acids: CASSGPGGGNEKLFF.

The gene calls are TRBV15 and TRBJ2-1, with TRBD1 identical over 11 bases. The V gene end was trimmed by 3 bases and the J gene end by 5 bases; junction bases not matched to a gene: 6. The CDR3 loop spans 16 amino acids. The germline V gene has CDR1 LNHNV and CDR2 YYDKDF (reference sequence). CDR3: CATSRGGQGADNEQFF. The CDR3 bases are TGTGCCACCAGCAGGGGTGGACAGGGGGCCGACAATGAGCAGTTCTTC. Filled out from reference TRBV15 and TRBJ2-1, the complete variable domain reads DAMVIQNPRYQVTQFGKPVTLSCSQTLNHNVMYWYQQKSSQAPKLLFHYYDKDFNNEADTPDNFQSRRPNTSFCFLDIRSPGLGDTAMYLCATSRGGQGADNEQFFGPGTRLTVL.

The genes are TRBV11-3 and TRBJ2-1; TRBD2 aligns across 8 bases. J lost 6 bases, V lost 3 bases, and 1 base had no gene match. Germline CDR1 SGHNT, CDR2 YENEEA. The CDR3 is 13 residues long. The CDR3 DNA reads TGTGCCAGCAGCTTGGGACTAGGCAATGAGCAGTTCTTC. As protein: CASSLGLGNEQFF.

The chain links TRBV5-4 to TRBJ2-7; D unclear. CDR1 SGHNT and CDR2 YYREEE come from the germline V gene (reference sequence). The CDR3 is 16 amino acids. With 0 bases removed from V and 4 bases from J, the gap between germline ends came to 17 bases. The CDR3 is CASSLGGSHSLYEQYF. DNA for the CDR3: TGTGCCAGCAGCTTGGGTGGCTCACACAGTCTTTACGAGCAGTACTTC.

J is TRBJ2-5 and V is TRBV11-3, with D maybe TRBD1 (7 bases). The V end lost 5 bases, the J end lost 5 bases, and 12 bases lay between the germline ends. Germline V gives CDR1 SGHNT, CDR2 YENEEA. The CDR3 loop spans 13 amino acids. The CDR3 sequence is CASSPGGQETQYF. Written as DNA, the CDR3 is TGTGCCAGCAGCCCAGGGGGGCAGGAGACCCAGTACTTC.

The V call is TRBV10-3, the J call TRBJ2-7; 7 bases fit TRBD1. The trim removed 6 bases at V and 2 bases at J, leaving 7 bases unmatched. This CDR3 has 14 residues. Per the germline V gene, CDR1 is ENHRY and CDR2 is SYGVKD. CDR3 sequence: CAISLGTETYEQYF. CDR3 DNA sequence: TGTGCCATCAGCCTAGGGACAGAGACCTACGAGCAGTACTTC.